A single sample is the source of the 29 T cell receptor beta chains below, sequenced in a study of blood T cell repertoires in COVID-19. Using immunoSEQ multiplex PCR, the repertoire was profiled, and TCRdb retains in-frame clones only, with some absent. The sample holds 150,000 to 200,000 clones, approximately 88% seen once. The specimen was PBMCs or T cells enriched from blood (not recorded which). These receptors all stem from a man in his 70s who had been exposed to COVID-19.

This clone was seen only a few times. This sequence joins TRBV5-1 and TRBJ1-4; TRBD1 might be the D (5 bases). The CDR3 spans 16 residues. Looked up from germline, CDR1 is SGHRS and CDR2 is YFSETQ. Trimming removed 4 bases at V and 3 bases at J, with 16 bases between. The CDR3 loop reads CASSVQGTGANEKLFF. CDR3 bases: TGCGCCAGCAGCGTTCAGGGTACTGGGGCTAATGAAAAACTGTTTTTT.

This chain uses TRBV5-1 with TRBJ1-2; 8 bases agree with TRBD1. The J segment lost 5 bases and the V segment lost 4 bases, leaving 7 bases of the junction unmatched. Germline assignment: CDR1 SGHRS and CDR2 YFSETQ. The CDR3 is 14 residues long. In DNA form, the CDR3 reads TGCGCCAGCAGCCTGGGACAGGAGCTTTATGGCTACACCTTC. The encoded protein is CASSLGQELYGYTF.

V and J are TRBV18 and TRBJ1-2; the D is unclear. The V end was cut by 3 bases, the J end by 8 bases, with 19 bases between. Germline-derived CDR1 and CDR2 are KGHSH and LQKENI. CDR3 length equals 15 residues. In DNA, the CDR3 is TGTGCCAGCTCACCGCGGTCTGGGGAGGCTTACGGCTACACCTTC. Encoded protein: CASSPRSGEAYGYTF.

This clone was counted between two and nine times. This sequence joins TRBV15 and TRBJ1-4; 9 bases line up with TRBD1. Trimming took 0 bases from V and 7 from J; bases not matched to a gene: 6. Germline V gives CDR1 LNHNV, CDR2 YYDKDF (reference sequence). The CDR3 length is 16 residues. CDR3 coding DNA: TGTGCCACCAGCAGAGACCTCGGGACAGGGTCTGAAAAACTGTTTTTT. Protein sequence: CATSRDLGTGSEKLFF. Full variable domain (rest looked up from reference TRBV15 and TRBJ1-4): DAMVIQNPRYQVTQFGKPVTLSCSQTLNHNVMYWYQQKSSQAPKLLFHYYDKDFNNEADTPDNFQSRRPNTSFCFLDIRSPGLGDTAMYLCATSRDLGTGSEKLFFGSGTQLSVL.

This chain's CDR3 is CASSIQHSGNTIYF. In DNA form, the CDR3 reads TGTGCCAGTAGTATACAACACTCTGGAAACACCATATATTTT. This sequence joins TRBV19 and TRBJ1-3; D remains unclear. The length of the CDR3 is 14 residues. The germline gives CDR1 LNHDA, CDR2 SQIVND (reference sequence). V dropped 2 bases and J dropped 0 bases, with 5 bases sitting between them. Filled out from reference TRBV19 and TRBJ1-3, the complete variable domain reads DGGITQSPKYLFRKEGQNVTLSCEQNLNHDAMYWYRQDPGQGLRLIYYSQIVNDFQKGDIAEGYSVSREKKESFPLTVTSAQKNPTAFYLCASSIQHSGNTIYFGEGSWLTVV.

This chain joins TRBV6-8 and TRBJ2-7; 12 positions agree with TRBD2. This CDR3 spans 14 amino acids. The V gene's germline CDR1 is MNHGY and CDR2 SAAAGT. V shed 7 bases and J 4 bases; nucleotides not matched to a gene: 5. This chain's CDR3 is CASTRLAGEYEQYF. The DNA for the CDR3 is TGTGCCAGCACCCGACTAGCGGGAGAGTACGAGCAGTACTTC.

V gene TRBV7-9 combines with J gene TRBJ2-7; D may be TRBD2 (6 bases). There are 14 residues in the CDR3. Germline V gene lookup returns CDR1 SEHNR and CDR2 FQNEAQ (reference sequence). V was shortened by 8 bases and J by 4 bases, with 18 bases between the two germline ends. The CDR3 spells CASGGTLAGYEQYF. The CDR3 DNA is TGTGCCAGCGGAGGGACCCTGGCGGGTTACGAGCAGTACTTC.

The chain uses TRBV7-9 and TRBJ2-7; possibly TRBD1 for D (6 bases). The V end lost 5 bases, the J end lost 2 bases, and 10 bases lay between the germline ends. Germline assignment: CDR1 SEHNR and CDR2 FQNEAQ (reference sequence). The CDR3 extends over 13 amino acids. CDR3 protein: CASSRGQTYEQYF. CDR3 DNA sequence: TGTGCCAGCAGCCGAGGACAGACCTACGAGCAGTACTTC.

J is TRBJ1-4 and V is TRBV28, with 9 bases matching TRBD1. The V gene end was trimmed by 6 bases and the J gene end by 5 bases; junction bases not matched to a gene: 10. Germline V lookup: CDR1 MDHEN, CDR2 SYDVKM. The CDR3 runs 16 residues. The chain's CDR3 is CASRKGDRGKNEKLFF. CDR3 DNA sequence: TGTGCCAGCAGGAAAGGCGACAGGGGGAAGAATGAAAAACTGTTTTTT.

The chain joins TRBV2 to TRBJ2-5; D perhaps matches TRBD2 (5 bases). This CDR3 is 13 amino acids long. Germline loops: CDR1 SNHLY, CDR2 FYNNEI. V lost 7 bases to trimming and J lost 3 bases, with 12 bases between them. The CDR3: CASIAGLEETQYF. In nucleotides, the CDR3 is TGTGCCAGCATTGCTGGACTCGAAGAGACCCAGTACTTC.

The chain carries TRBV6-5 and TRBJ1-6; TRBD1 is a possible D gene (5 bases). This CDR3 has 13 residues. Trimming removed 10 bases at V and 8 bases at J, with 15 bases between. From germline, CDR1 is MNHEY and CDR2 SVGAGI. CDR3 sequence (DNA): TGTGCCACCCGGGGCCGGGGGTATTCACCCCTCCACTTT. Translated: CATRGRGYSPLHF.

This clone has a single count. The chain recombines TRBV19 with TRBJ2-1; TRBD2 aligns across 11 bases. V trimming: 1 base; J trimming: 6 bases; junction bases outside the gene matches: 2. Germline V gene data show CDR1 as LNHDA and CDR2 as SQIVND (reference sequence). The CDR3 consists of 15 residues. This CDR3 reads CASSIVTSGGNEQFF. The DNA for the CDR3 is TGTGCCAGTAGTATAGTTACTAGCGGGGGCAATGAGCAGTTCTTC. The complete variable domain, with remaining parts taken from reference TRBV19 and TRBJ2-1, reads DGGITQSPKYLFRKEGQNVTLSCEQNLNHDAMYWYRQDPGQGLRLIYYSQIVNDFQKGDIAEGYSVSREKKESFPLTVTSAQKNPTAFYLCASSIVTSGGNEQFFGPGTRLTVL.

The sample holds one count of this clone. This rearrangement joins TRBV6-5 to TRBJ2-1, with 8 bases aligning to TRBD2. This CDR3 spans 15 amino acids. The V gene end was trimmed by 6 bases and the J gene end by 3 bases; junction bases not matched to a gene: 7. Per the germline V gene, CDR1 is MNHEY and CDR2 is SVGAGI. The CDR3 DNA reads TGTGCCAGCAGCCTAACCGGGACTAGCTACAATGAGCAGTTCTTC. It is translated as CASSLTGTSYNEQFF.

The rearrangement links TRBV19 to TRBJ1-4; D possibly corresponds to TRBD1 (6 bases). The CDR3 length is 14 residues. V was pared by 5 bases and J by 3 bases, with 10 bases between. The germline V gene has CDR1 LNHDA and CDR2 SQIVND (reference sequence). The CDR3 sequence: CASSGGGSNEKLFF. The DNA for the CDR3 is TGTGCCAGTAGTGGCGGGGGCTCTAATGAAAAACTGTTTTTT.

The chain's CDR3 is CASSQAGGSGNTIYF. CDR3 coding DNA: TGCGCCAGCAGCCAAGCGGGAGGATCTGGAAACACCATATATTTT. The V and J genes are TRBV4-1 and TRBJ1-3; no firm D call. V shed 1 base and J shed 1 base, with 8 bases lying between them. The CDR3 has 15 amino acids. Germline loops: CDR1 MGHRA, CDR2 YSYEKL.

This chain connects TRBV10-2 to TRBJ2-7, with D maybe TRBD1 (6 bases). The germline V gene has CDR1 WSHSY and CDR2 SAAADI. V lost 4 bases to trimming and J lost 2 bases, with 12 bases between them. This CDR3 comprises 14 residues. The CDR3 sequence: CASSVGTGPYEQYF. In DNA, the CDR3 is TGCGCCAGCAGTGTCGGAACAGGGCCCTACGAGCAGTACTTC.

The chain employs TRBV4-3 and TRBJ1-5; 9 bases match TRBD1. Germline V gene lookup returns CDR1 LGHNA and CDR2 YSLEER. V was pared by 1 base and J by 4 bases, with 2 bases of the junction left unmatched. There are 15 residues in the CDR3. CDR3 amino acids: CASSQVDRGNQPQHF. CDR3 in DNA: TGCGCCAGCAGCCAAGTAGACAGGGGGAATCAGCCCCAGCATTTT.

A few counts support this clone. The chain couples TRBV5-4 to TRBJ1-2, with 10 bases matching TRBD1. This CDR3 region has 13 residues. Germline assignment: CDR1 SGHNT and CDR2 YYREEE (reference sequence). Trimming at V came to 4 bases and at J to 6 bases, leaving 3 bases not matched to a gene. The CDR3 coding sequence is TGTGCCAGCAGCCAGACAGGGGGCGATGGCTACACCTTC. As protein: CASSQTGGDGYTF.

The chain has TRBV19 and TRBJ1-2; TRBD1 matches 10 bases. Germline V gene data show CDR1 as LNHDA and CDR2 as SQIVND (reference sequence). CDR3 length: 14 amino acids. V lost 5 bases and J lost 4; bases outside the gene matches: 4. In nucleotides, the CDR3 is TGTGCCAGTAGTGCGGGACAGGGGTCCTATGGCTACACCTTC. This gives the protein CASSAGQGSYGYTF.

The chain employs TRBV5-8 and TRBJ2-3; the D gene is possibly TRBD1 (5 bases). Germline loops: CDR1 SGHTS, CDR2 YDEGEE. The V end was cut by 1 base, the J end by 3 bases, with 12 bases between. The CDR3 spans 15 residues. The CDR3 nucleotides are TGTGCCAGCAGCTTGTCTTGGGGCGGAACAGATACGCAGTATTTT. This translates into CASSLSWGGTDTQYF.

The chain links TRBV7-9 to TRBJ1-2, with 7 bases matching TRBD1. Germline assignment: CDR1 SEHNR and CDR2 FQNEAQ (reference sequence). CDR3 size: 13 residues. The J segment lost 1 base and the V segment lost 5 bases, leaving 1 base of the junction unmatched. In DNA form, the CDR3 reads TGTGCCAGCAGCCGGGACAGTAACTATGGCTACACCTTC. Translated: CASSRDSNYGYTF.

The chain joins TRBV19 to TRBJ1-2; possibly TRBD1 for D (6 bases). The CDR3 covers 15 residues. Trimming left V 4 bases short and J 4 bases short, with 16 bases between. Germline CDR1 reads LNHDA; CDR2 reads SQIVND (reference sequence). This chain's CDR3 is CASSTGEWSGYGYTF. CDR3 in DNA: TGTGCCAGTAGTACAGGGGAATGGAGCGGCTATGGCTACACCTTC.

This clone appeared a single time. CDR3 coding DNA: TGTGCCAGCTCACCACCTGGACAGCCAATGAACACTGAAGCTTTCTTT. Translation: CASSPPGQPMNTEAFF. This sequence joins TRBV18 and TRBJ1-1; perhaps TRBD1 as D (6 bases). The CDR3 covers 16 residues. Trimming took 0 bases from V and 0 from J, leaving 11 bases between them. The germline V gene has CDR1 KGHSH and CDR2 LQKENI.

This chain links TRBV5-1 with TRBJ1-1; TRBD1 matches 7 bases. With V trimmed by 0 bases and J by 8 bases, 10 bases remained unmatched. Germline CDR1 SGHRS, CDR2 YFSETQ. CDR3 size: 15 residues. CDR3 sequence (DNA): TGCGCCAGCAGCTTGGGACAGGGCTTAAAGGGCGAAGCTTTCTTT. Its translation: CASSLGQGLKGEAFF.

This chain connects TRBV6-5 to TRBJ1-1; possibly TRBD1 for D (6 bases). V shed 7 bases and J shed 1 base, with 16 bases lying between them. The CDR3 has 15 amino acids. Germline V gene data show CDR1 as MNHEY and CDR2 as SVGAGI. Written as DNA, the CDR3 is TGTGCCAGCACCGGACCGAGGGGGAGGAACACTGAAGCTTTCTTT. Its translation: CASTGPRGRNTEAFF.

The gene calls are TRBV2 and TRBJ1-1; weak D call: TRBD1 (6 bases). The length of the CDR3 is 16 residues. V lost 0 bases to trimming and J lost 1 base, with 12 bases between them. Germline lookup yields CDR1 SNHLY and CDR2 FYNNEI. In DNA form, the CDR3 reads TGTGCCAGCAGTGAAGCGGGGGCGGTGGAGAACACTGAAGCTTTCTTT. This sequence encodes CASSEAGAVENTEAFF.

The chain couples TRBV7-2 to TRBJ1-2; 8 bases agree with TRBD1. Unmatched junction bases numbered 4, after V lost 4 bases and J lost 3 bases. The CDR3 covers 14 residues. Germline-derived CDR1 and CDR2 are SGHTA and FQGNSA. The CDR3 spells CASSYPTGDYGYTF. The DNA for the CDR3 is TGTGCCAGCAGCTACCCGACAGGGGACTATGGCTACACCTTC.

The chain employs TRBV18 and TRBJ1-3; D gene ambiguous. Per the germline V gene, CDR1 is KGHSH and CDR2 is LQKENI. Trimming cost V 3 bases and J 0 bases, with 6 bases left between them. This CDR3 spans 14 amino acids. The CDR3 region is CASSPLDSGNTIYF. The CDR3 DNA reads as TGTGCCAGCTCACCCCTAGACTCTGGAAACACCATATATTTT.

V usage is TRBV6-5 and J usage is TRBJ2-5; 7 bases line up with TRBD2. Trimming took 2 bases from V and 5 from J; bases not matched to a gene: 11. The CDR3 totals 16 residues. Germline V CDR1 and CDR2: MNHEY, SVGAGI. The DNA for the CDR3 is TGTGCCAGCAGTTACGGCGGGTCAGGGAGGGAGGAGACCCAGTACTTC. Residues: CASSYGGSGREETQYF.